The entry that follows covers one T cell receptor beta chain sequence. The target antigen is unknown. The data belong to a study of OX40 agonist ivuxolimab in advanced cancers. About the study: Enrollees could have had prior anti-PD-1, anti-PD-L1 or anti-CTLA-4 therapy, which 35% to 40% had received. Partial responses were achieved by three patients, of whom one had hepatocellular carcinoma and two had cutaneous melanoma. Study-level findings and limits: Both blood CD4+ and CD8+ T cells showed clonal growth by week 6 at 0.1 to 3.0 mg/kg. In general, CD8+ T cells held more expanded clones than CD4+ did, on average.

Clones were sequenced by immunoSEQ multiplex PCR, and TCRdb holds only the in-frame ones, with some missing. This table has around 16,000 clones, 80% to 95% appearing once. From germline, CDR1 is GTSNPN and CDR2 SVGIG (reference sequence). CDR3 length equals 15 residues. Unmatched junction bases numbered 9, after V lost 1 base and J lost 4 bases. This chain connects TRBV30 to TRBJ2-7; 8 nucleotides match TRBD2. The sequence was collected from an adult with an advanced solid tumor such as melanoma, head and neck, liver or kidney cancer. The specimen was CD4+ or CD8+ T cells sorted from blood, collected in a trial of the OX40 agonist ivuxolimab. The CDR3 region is CAWSGPGAGEYEQYF. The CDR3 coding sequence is TGTGCCTGGAGTGGCCCTGGAGCGGGAGAATACGAGCAGTACTTC.